Each of the 25 T cell receptor beta chains below was sequenced from the same sample in a study of blood T cell repertoires in COVID-19. Measured with immunoSEQ multiplex PCR; TCRdb has only the in-frame clones, and not every one. Found here are some 150,000 clones, roughly 82% of them singletons; the top ten hold less than 2.5%. The specimen was peripheral blood. The receptor set was obtained from a man between 65 and 79 years old with acute or convalescent COVID-19.

The chain has TRBV28 and TRBJ1-5; TRBD1 aligns across 9 bases. V lost 7 bases and J lost 4; bases outside the gene matches: 5. This CDR3 region has 14 residues. Looked up from germline, CDR1 is MDHEN and CDR2 is SYDVKM. CDR3 nucleotide sequence: TGTGCCAGCACCGTAGGACAGGGGAATCAGCCCCAGCATTTT. This encodes CASTVGQGNQPQHF.

This rearrangement joins TRBV20-1 to TRBJ2-1; a possible D gene is TRBD2 (6 bases). From germline, CDR1 is DFQATT and CDR2 SNEGSKA (reference sequence). The CDR3 spans 14 residues. The V end lost 3 bases, the J end lost 0 bases, and 9 bases lay between the germline ends. As DNA, the CDR3 is TGCAGTGCTAGTGACGGGAGCTCCTACAATGAGCAGTTCTTC. It yields the protein CSASDGSSYNEQFF.

The DNA for the CDR3 is TGTGCCAGTAGTGGACAGGGTTTTGACAATGAGCAGTTCTTC. Translating gives CASSGQGFDNEQFF. The rearrangement links TRBV19 to TRBJ2-1, with TRBD1 matching over 8 bases. The length of the CDR3 is 14 residues. Germline V gives CDR1 LNHDA, CDR2 SQIVND (reference sequence). Trimming removed 5 bases from V and 5 bases from J; junction bases left unmatched: 5.

The J gene is TRBJ2-1, the V gene TRBV4-2; 7 bases map to TRBD2. V lost 0 bases to trimming and J lost 4 bases; unmatched junction nucleotides: 9. The CDR3 length is 17 residues. Per germline, CDR1 LGHNA and CDR2 YNFKEQ. CDR3 amino acids: CASSQDAGLPPYNEQFF. CDR3 nucleotide sequence: TGTGCCAGCAGCCAAGATGCGGGACTACCTCCTTACAATGAGCAGTTCTTC.

This sequence joins TRBV3-1 (or the pseudogene TRBV3-2) and TRBJ1-6; 12 nucleotides agree with TRBD1. V shed 2 bases and J 9 bases; nucleotides not matched to a gene: 11. This CDR3 comprises 18 residues. The germline gives CDR1 LGHDT, CDR2 YNNKEL (reference sequence). The chain's CDR3 is CASSQTSRGTGGFSPLHF. The DNA of the CDR3 is TGTGCCAGCAGCCAAACCTCTCGAGGGACAGGGGGCTTTTCACCCCTCCACTTT.

The chain couples TRBV5-3 to TRBJ1-4; TRBD1 agrees at 7 bases. TRBV5-3 counts as an open reading frame of uncertain function. V was clipped by 4 bases and J by 2 bases; unmatched bases: 8. This CDR3 spans 16 amino acids. The CDR3 reads CARSDPPGQTNEKLFF. As DNA, the CDR3 is TGTGCCAGAAGCGACCCACCGGGACAGACTAATGAAAAACTGTTTTTT.

The V gene is TRBV7-8, the J gene TRBJ2-1; 10 bases are a match to TRBD2. This CDR3 spans 15 amino acids. The trim removed 0 bases at V and 10 bases at J, leaving 6 bases unmatched. Germline V gene sequence: CDR1 SGHVS, CDR2 FQNEAQ. The CDR3 loop reads CASSLAGLAGVEQFF. In nucleotides, the CDR3 is TGTGCCAGCAGCTTAGCGGGCCTAGCGGGAGTAGAGCAGTTCTTC.

The chain couples TRBV7-9 to TRBJ1-1, with D maybe TRBD1 (6 bases). This CDR3 has 14 amino acids. Germline assignment: CDR1 SEHNR and CDR2 FQNEAQ (reference sequence). V gave up 4 bases and J gave up 10 bases, with 19 bases separating them. The CDR3: CASSSQAGATRAFF. The DNA of the CDR3 is TGTGCCAGCAGCTCGCAGGCAGGGGCGACTCGAGCTTTCTTT.

There are a few counts of this clone. The chain combines TRBV3-1 (or the pseudogene TRBV3-2) with TRBJ2-7; D is uncertain. The germline V gene encodes CDR1 LGHDT and CDR2 YNNKEL (reference sequence). With 0 bases removed from V and 0 bases from J, the gap between germline ends came to 9 bases. The CDR3 extends over 15 amino acids. In DNA form, the CDR3 reads TGTGCCAGCAGCCAAGACGGCGGCAGCTCCTACGAGCAGTACTTC. Amino acids: CASSQDGGSSYEQYF.

The chain is built from TRBV10-3 and TRBJ2-7; the D gene is possibly TRBD1 (5 bases). Germline V gene lookup returns CDR1 ENHRY and CDR2 SYGVKD. The CDR3 spans 16 residues. Trimming took 3 bases from V and 5 from J, leaving 20 bases between them. CDR3 amino acids: CAISDQSGALEDEQYF. CDR3 sequence (DNA): TGTGCCATCAGTGACCAAAGTGGGGCGTTAGAAGACGAGCAGTACTTC.

The CDR3 bases are TGTGCCTGGAGTGTGGGTCGGGAAAACATTCAGTACTTC. It yields the protein CAWSVGRENIQYF. The chain combines TRBV30 with TRBJ2-4; D is unclear. Deletions cut 0 bases from V and 5 bases from J, with 8 bases between. The germline CDR1 and CDR2 sequences are GTSNPN and SVGIG (reference sequence). The CDR3 covers 13 residues.

This clone was recorded a few times. The rearrangement joins TRBV11-3 to TRBJ2-1; 11 positions agree with TRBD2. Per the germline V gene, CDR1 is SGHNT and CDR2 is YENEEA. The junction had 7 bases not matched to a gene; V was cut back by 0 bases and J by 6 bases. This CDR3 has 17 residues. CDR3 sequence reads: CASSLDFGLAGGNEQFF. CDR3 bases: TGTGCCAGCAGCTTAGATTTCGGGCTAGCGGGGGGCAATGAGCAGTTCTTC.

The chain carries TRBV11-2 and TRBJ1-1, with 8 bases fitting TRBD1. Germline loops: CDR1 SGHAT, CDR2 FQNNGV. After removal of 4 bases from V and 0 bases from J, the junction contained 4 bases not matched to a gene. The CDR3 loop spans 15 amino acids. CDR3 coding DNA: TGTGCCAGCAGCTCGGACAGGGCCATGAACACTGAAGCTTTCTTT. Translating it yields CASSSDRAMNTEAFF.

The sample holds one count of this clone. This chain links TRBV7-8 with TRBJ1-2; TRBD1 is a possible D gene (6 bases). Germline CDR1 reads SGHVS; CDR2 reads FQNEAQ. This CDR3 contains 12 residues. Trimming left V 6 bases short and J 7 bases short, with 12 bases between. CDR3 DNA: TGTGCCAGCAGGGGGGACATCGGTGGCTACACCTTC. It is translated as CASRGDIGGYTF.

The rearrangement joins TRBV28 to TRBJ1-1; the match to TRBD1 covers 8 bases. CDR3 length: 15 residues. V shed 6 bases, J shed 3 bases, and the junction held 9 bases outside the gene matches. CDR1 and CDR2 from the germline V gene are MDHEN and SYDVKM. The CDR3 DNA is TGTGCCAGCAGCTCCGGGACAGGTTTGGACACTGAAGCTTTCTTT. Residues: CASSSGTGLDTEAFF.

The V gene is TRBV6-6, the J gene TRBJ2-3; 8 bases are shared with TRBD1. This CDR3 is built from 14 residues. J gave up 6 bases and V 7 bases, and 9 bases lay outside the gene matches. Per germline, CDR1 MNHNY and CDR2 SVGAGI (reference sequence). DNA for the CDR3: TGTGCCAGCACAACGACAGGGGTCGGGGATACGCAGTATTTT. It encodes CASTTTGVGDTQYF.

A single count supports this clone. This rearrangement joins TRBV2 to TRBJ1-1; D uncertain. The V end was cut by 0 bases, the J end by 4 bases, with 15 bases between. The CDR3 consists of 16 residues. Germline values: CDR1 SNHLY, CDR2 FYNNEI. CDR3 nucleotides: TGTGCCAGCAGTGAAGCGCTTCCGGTCGGTTTCACTGAAGCTTTCTTT. Its protein product is CASSEALPVGFTEAFF.

V is TRBV5-1 and J is TRBJ2-7; 7 nucleotides match TRBD1. Germline V gene sequence: CDR1 SGHRS, CDR2 YFSETQ. The CDR3 consists of 15 residues. V lost 4 bases, J lost 2 bases, and 9 bases stayed unmatched. For the CDR3, the DNA is TGCGCCAGCAGCCCTACCGACGGACAGGCCTACGAGCAGTACTTC. This gives the protein CASSPTDGQAYEQYF.

This chain connects TRBV7-2 to TRBJ1-6, with D possibly matching TRBD1 (5 bases). Germline V gene lookup returns CDR1 SGHTA and CDR2 FQGNSA. With 3 bases removed from V and 10 bases from J, the gap between germline ends came to 16 bases. CDR3 length: 15 amino acids. The CDR3 bases are TGTGCCAGCAGCTTTCGGGCGGAAGGGGAATCACCCCTCCACTTT. Encoded protein: CASSFRAEGESPLHF.

The rearrangement joins TRBV5-1 to TRBJ2-2; 10 nucleotides align to TRBD1. J gave up 4 bases and V 4 bases, and 4 bases lay outside the gene matches. The CDR3 sequence is 15 residues long. Germline values: CDR1 SGHRS, CDR2 YFSETQ. CDR3 sequence (DNA): TGCGCCAGCAGCCAGGACAGGGGGTTCACCGGGGAGCTGTTTTTT. Its protein product is CASSQDRGFTGELFF.

V and J are TRBV12-3 or TRBV12-4 and TRBJ1-2; 9 nucleotides line up with TRBD1. The CDR3 runs to 13 residues. The J segment lost 8 bases and the V segment lost 5 bases, leaving 6 bases of the junction unmatched. This CDR3 is CASSGTGGNGYTF. The DNA of the CDR3 is TGTGCCAGCAGTGGCACAGGGGGCAACGGCTACACCTTC.

This sequence joins TRBV30 and TRBJ2-2, with 11 bases lining up with TRBD2. Per the germline V gene, CDR1 is GTSNPN and CDR2 is SVGIG (reference sequence). J lost 0 bases, V lost 1 base, and 1 base had no gene match. The CDR3 has 16 amino acids. This CDR3 reads CAWSGLAGSNTGELFF. CDR3 coding DNA: TGTGCCTGGAGTGGACTAGCGGGGTCGAACACCGGGGAGCTGTTTTTT.

This rearrangement joins TRBV11-2 to TRBJ1-1; D is possibly TRBD1 (5 bases). V gave up 5 bases and J gave up 3 bases, with 19 bases separating them. This CDR3 is built from 16 residues. In germline, CDR1 is SGHAT, CDR2 FQNNGV. CDR3 sequence: CASSPPLTGLYTEAFF. CDR3 DNA sequence: TGTGCCAGCAGCCCCCCCCTAACAGGTCTCTACACTGAAGCTTTCTTT.

CDR3 sequence reads: CASRRTGPNEKLFF. The CDR3 DNA reads as TGTGCCAGCAGGCGGACAGGCCCCAATGAAAAACTGTTTTTT. This chain links TRBV7-9 with TRBJ1-4; 7 nucleotides align to TRBD1. J was trimmed by 5 bases and V by 6 bases; bases with no gene match: 6. The CDR3 sequence is 14 residues long. Per germline, CDR1 SEHNR and CDR2 FQNEAQ (reference sequence).

The chain combines TRBV21-1 with TRBJ2-1; TRBD2 reflects the table's D call only, with no check against the DNA. TRBV21-1 is recorded as a pseudogene. CDR3 length: 14 amino acids. CDR3 loop: CASSIRDLNNEQFF. As DNA, the CDR3 is TGTGCCAGCAGCATCCGGGACTTGAACAATGAGCAGTTCTTC.